This section outlines one T cell receptor (beta chain) sequence together with its context. Its antigen is unidentified. TCRdb independently ran MiXCR on the reads; one entry per CDR3 protein. The sample shows around 540,000 distinct CDR3 sequences, roughly a third of them seen only once. This entry is derived from a study of T cell repertoires in cytomegalovirus infection. There are 18 residues in the CDR3. Germline V gene sequence: CDR1 SQVTM, CDR2 ANQGSEA. The V and J ends lost 4 bases and 5 bases, in that order; junction bases with no gene match: 17. The V and J genes are TRBV29-1 and TRBJ2-3; TRBD2 agrees at 11 bases. The input for sequencing was cultured PBMCs, taken from culture after CMV antigen stimulation. This TCR was recovered from a human donor in good health (CMV status not recorded). Some clones in this sample may be carry-over from other donors' samples. CDR3 DNA sequence: TGCAGCGTTGTGTCCAAGGGGTTAGCGGGAGGGCCAGGAGATACGCAGTATTTT. Translated: CSVVSKGLAGGPGDTQYF.